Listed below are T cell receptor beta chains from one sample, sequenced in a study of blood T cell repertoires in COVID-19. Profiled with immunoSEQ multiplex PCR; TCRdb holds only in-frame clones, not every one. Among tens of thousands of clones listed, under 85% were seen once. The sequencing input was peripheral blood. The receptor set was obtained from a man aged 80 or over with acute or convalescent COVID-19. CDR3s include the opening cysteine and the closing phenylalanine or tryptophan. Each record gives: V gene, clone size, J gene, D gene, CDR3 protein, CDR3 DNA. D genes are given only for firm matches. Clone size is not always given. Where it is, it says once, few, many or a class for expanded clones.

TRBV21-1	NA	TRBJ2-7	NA	CASSPRTGEGEQYF	TGTGCCAGCAGCCCTCGGACAGGGGAAGGCGAGCAGTACTTC
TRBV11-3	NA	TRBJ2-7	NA	CASSLTAGEQYF	TGTGCCAGCAGCTTAACAGCGGGCGAGCAGTACTTC
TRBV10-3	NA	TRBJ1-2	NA	CAIARTLNYGYTF	TGTGCCATCGCGAGGACACTGAATTATGGCTACACCTTC
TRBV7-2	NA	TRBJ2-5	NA	CASTGEETQYF	TGTGCCTCAACGGGGGAAGAGACCCAGTACTTC
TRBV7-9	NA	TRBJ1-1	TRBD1	CASSLGGQGWGTEAFF	TGTGCCAGCAGCTTAGGGGGACAGGGGTGGGGCACTGAAGCTTTCTTT
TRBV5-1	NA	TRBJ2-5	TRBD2	CASSPSGLAGRGETQYF	TGCGCCAGCAGTCCCTCCGGTTTAGCGGGGCGTGGGGAGACCCAGTACTTC
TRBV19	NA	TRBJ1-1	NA	CARGARMNTEAFF	TGTGCCAGAGGGGCAAGGATGAACACTGAAGCTTTCTTT
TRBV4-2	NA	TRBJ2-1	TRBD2	CASSQPRLGAGVHEQFF	TGTGCCAGCAGCCAGCCACGTTTGGGAGCGGGGGTTCATGAGCAGTTCTTC
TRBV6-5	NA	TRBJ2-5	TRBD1	CASSKGQGGMTQYF	TGTGCCAGCAGTAAGGGACAGGGAGGGATGACCCAGTACTTC
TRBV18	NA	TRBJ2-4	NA	CASSLPEGLNIQYF	TGTGCCAGCTCACTCCCGGAGGGGTTAAACATTCAGTACTTC
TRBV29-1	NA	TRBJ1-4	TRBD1	CSVDLRQGNEKLFF	TGCAGCGTTGATCTCCGACAGGGGAATGAAAAACTGTTTTTT
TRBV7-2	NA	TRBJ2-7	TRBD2	CASSLGTSGAREQYF	TGTGCCAGCAGCCTCGGGACTAGCGGGGCAAGGGAGCAGTACTTC
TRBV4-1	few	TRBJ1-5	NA	CASSHGWQANQPQHF	TGCGCCAGCAGCCATGGTTGGCAGGCCAATCAGCCCCAGCATTTT
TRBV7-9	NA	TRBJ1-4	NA	CASSLALIATNEKLFF	TGTGCCAGCAGCTTAGCCCTGATAGCAACTAATGAAAAACTGTTTTTT
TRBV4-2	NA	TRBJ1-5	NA	CASSQGINSLNQPQHF	TGTGCCAGCAGCCAAGGAATTAACAGCCTCAATCAGCCCCAGCATTTT
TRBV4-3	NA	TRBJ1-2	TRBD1	CASSLNRGTNYGYTF	TGCGCCAGCAGCCTCAACAGGGGGACTAACTATGGCTACACCTTC
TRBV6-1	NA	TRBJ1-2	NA	CASSESGWQDGGYTF	TGTGCCAGCAGTGAAAGTGGGTGGCAGGATGGGGGCTACACCTTC
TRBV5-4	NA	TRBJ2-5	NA	CASSSPVETQYF	TGTGCCAGCAGCTCCCCGGTGGAGACCCAGTACTTC
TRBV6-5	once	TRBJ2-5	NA	CASSYSHTQETQYF	TGTGCCAGCAGTTACTCCCACACCCAAGAGACCCAGTACTTC
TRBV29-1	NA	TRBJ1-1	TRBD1	CSGQGLSMNTEAFF	TGCAGTGGACAGGGGTTGAGTATGAACACTGAAGCTTTCTTT
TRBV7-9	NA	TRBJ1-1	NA	CASSLVRSHTEAFF	TGTGCCAGCAGCTTAGTGAGGAGTCACACTGAAGCTTTCTTT
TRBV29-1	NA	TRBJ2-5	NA	CSVEWLQETQYF	TGCAGCGTTGAGTGGCTCCAAGAGACCCAGTACTTC
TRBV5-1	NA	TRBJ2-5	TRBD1	CASSLRGQGEETQYF	TGCGCCAGCAGCTTGAGAGGACAGGGGGAAGAGACCCAGTACTTC
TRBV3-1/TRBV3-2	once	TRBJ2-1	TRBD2	CASSLSGTSGGRDEQFF	TGTGCCAGCAGCCTTTCCGGGACTAGCGGGGGGCGGGATGAGCAGTTCTTC
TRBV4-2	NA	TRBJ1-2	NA	CASSQVGEHGFGYTF	TGTGCCAGCAGCCAAGTCGGTGAGCACGGGTTTGGCTACACCTTC
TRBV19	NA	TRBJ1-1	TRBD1	CASRTTGWNTEAFF	TGTGCCAGTAGAACGACAGGGTGGAACACTGAAGCTTTCTTT
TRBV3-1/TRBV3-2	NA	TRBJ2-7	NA	CASSQGGQGGYEQYF	TGTGCCAGCAGCCAAGGAGGACAGGGAGGGTACGAGCAGTACTTC
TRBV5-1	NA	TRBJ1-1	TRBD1	CASSLGDRGQNTEAFF	TGCGCCAGCAGCTTGGGGGACAGGGGTCAGAACACTGAAGCTTTCTTT
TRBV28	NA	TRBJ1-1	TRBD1	CASSLPGGRTEAFF	TGTGCCAGCAGTTTACCAGGGGGACGGACTGAAGCTTTCTTT
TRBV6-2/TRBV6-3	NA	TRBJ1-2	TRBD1	CASSPGGQAHGYTF	TGTGCCAGCAGCCCCGGGGGACAGGCCCATGGCTACACCTTC
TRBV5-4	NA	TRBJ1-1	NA	CASSLELLNTEAFF	TGTGCCAGCAGCTTGGAACTCCTGAACACTGAAGCTTTCTTT
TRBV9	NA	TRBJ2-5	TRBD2	CASRGDAGTQYF	TGTGCCAGCCGGGGGGACGCGGGGACCCAGTACTTC
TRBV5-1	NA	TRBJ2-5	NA	CASSTWASSVETQYF	TGCGCCAGCAGCACCTGGGCGTCGTCGGTGGAGACCCAGTACTTC
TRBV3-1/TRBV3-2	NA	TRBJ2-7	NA	CASSQDHQALEQYF	TGTGCCAGCAGCCAAGATCATCAGGCTCTCGAGCAGTACTTC
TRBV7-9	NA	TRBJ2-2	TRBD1	CASSLRTGGLSGELFF	TGTGCCAGCAGCCTACGGACAGGGGGCTTATCCGGGGAGCTGTTTTTT
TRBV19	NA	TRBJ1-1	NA	CASTPYGGGSNTEAFF	TGTGCCAGTACCCCCTATGGGGGGGGGTCGAACACTGAAGCTTTCTTT
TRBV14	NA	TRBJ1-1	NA	CASSQASVAFF	TGTGCCAGCAGCCAAGCTTCTGTAGCTTTCTTT
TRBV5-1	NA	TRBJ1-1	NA	CASWAGGNTEAFF	TGCGCCAGCTGGGCAGGAGGGAACACTGAAGCTTTCTTT
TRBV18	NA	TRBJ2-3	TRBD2	CASSPGGGDTQYF	TGTGCCAGCTCACCAGGGGGAGGGGATACGCAGTATTTT
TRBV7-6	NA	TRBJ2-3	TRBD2	CASSLIRGDTDTQYF	TGTGCCAGCAGCTTAATTCGGGGGGACACAGATACGCAGTATTTT
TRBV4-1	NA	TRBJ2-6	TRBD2	CASSIAGSFSGANVLTF	TGCGCCAGCAGTATAGCGGGGTCCTTCTCTGGGGCCAACGTCCTGACTTTC
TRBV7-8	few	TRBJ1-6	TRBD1	CASSLVVSGTGDNSPLHF	TGTGCCAGCAGCTTAGTCGTTAGTGGGACAGGTGATAATTCACCCCTCCACTTT
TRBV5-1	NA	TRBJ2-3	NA	CASSRWEASTDTQYF	TGCGCCAGCTCCCGTTGGGAGGCTAGCACAGATACGCAGTATTTT
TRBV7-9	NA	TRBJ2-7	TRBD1	CASSSAGQAYEQYF	TGTGCCAGCAGCTCCGCGGGACAGGCCTACGAGCAGTACTTC
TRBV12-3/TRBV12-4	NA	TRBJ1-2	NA	CASSFARIYGYTF	TGTGCCAGCAGTTTTGCCAGAATCTATGGCTACACCTTC